This T cell receptor beta chain was documented in a study of tumor T cells in aggressive B-cell lymphoma. TCRdb's copy holds only in-frame clones and misses some; the assay was immunoSEQ multiplex PCR. The data hold about 3,900 clones, with around 80% observed a single time. Germline V lookup: CDR1 LNHDA, CDR2 SQIVND (reference sequence). The ends were cut back, 5 bases at V and 6 bases at J, with 8 bases in the middle. The CDR3 is 12 amino acids. This TCR was recovered from an adult with diffuse large B cell lymphoma. Sequencing input: tumor tissue. The chain carries TRBV19 and TRBJ2-1; D ambiguous. As DNA, the CDR3 is TGTGCCAGTAGTTTGGGCCCCAATGAGCAGTTCTTC. Translation: CASSLGPNEQFF.